The 15 T cell receptor beta chains below were found in one sample sequenced in a study of T cell clones after liver transplantation. Profiling relied on immunoSEQ multiplex PCR, and the TCRdb table lists in-frame clones only, not all of them. The data contain just over 80,000 clones, roughly 80% of them singletons. Specimen: CD4+ T cells from blood, collected around 45 months after liver transplant. These receptors originate from a human patient who received a liver transplant. Some T cells may be provided by the graft donor.

This clone was observed a single time. The CDR3 protein is CASGDRDKLVLGEQYF. The CDR3 DNA follows: TGCGCCAGCGGGGACAGGGACAAATTGGTGTTGGGTGAGCAGTACTTC. The V and J genes are TRBV4-1 and TRBJ2-7; 9 bases align to TRBD1. With V trimmed by 8 bases and J by 7 bases, 18 bases remained unmatched. The germline V gene has CDR1 MGHRA and CDR2 YSYEKL. This CDR3 is 16 amino acids long.

For this clone: The sample holds other DNA sequences that translate to the same CDR3. The chain uses TRBV18 and TRBJ2-7, with no clear D. The CDR3 has 14 residues. Deletions cut 2 bases from V and 2 bases from J, with 10 bases between. The germline gives CDR1 KGHSH, CDR2 LQKENI. CDR3 sequence: CASSPRTETYEQYF. For the CDR3, the DNA is TGTGCCAGCTCACCAAGGACCGAAACCTACGAGCAGTACTTC.

This chain connects TRBV9 to TRBJ2-2; D may match TRBD1 or TRBD2 (6 bases each). Trimming pared 1 base from V and 4 bases from J, leaving 14 bases between. CDR3 length: 16 amino acids. Germline assignment: CDR1 SGDLS and CDR2 YYNGEE. Written as DNA, the CDR3 is TGTGCCAGCAGCGTATCCGGGGGCAGAGGCACCGGGGAGCTGTTTTTT. It is translated as CASSVSGGRGTGELFF.

A word on this clone: Other DNA sequences in the sample encode the same CDR3. The rearrangement joins TRBV28 to TRBJ2-5; maybe TRBD2 (6 bases). The V end was cut by 2 bases, the J end by 7 bases, with 11 bases between. The CDR3 length is 13 residues. CDR1 and CDR2 from the germline V gene are MDHEN and SYDVKM. The CDR3 is CASSLGQGGTQYF. CDR3 sequence (DNA): TGTGCCAGCAGTTTAGGCCAGGGAGGGACCCAGTACTTC.

This clone appeared a single time. DNA for the CDR3: TGCGCCAGCAGCCAACAACTAGCAAGCACAGATACGCAGTATTTT. It is translated as CASSQQLASTDTQYF. The chain links TRBV4-3 to TRBJ2-3, with D perhaps TRBD2 (6 bases). The CDR3 is 15 residues long. V lost 2 bases, J lost 0 bases, and 9 bases lay in between. The germline gives CDR1 LGHNA, CDR2 YSLEER.

This chain connects TRBV6-1 to TRBJ2-5, with 7 bases lining up with TRBD2. CDR3 length: 14 residues. The V gene's germline CDR1 is MNHNS and CDR2 SASEGT. V shed 4 bases and J 0 bases; nucleotides not matched to a gene: 2. DNA of the CDR3: TGTGCCAGCAGTGCCGGGAGGTACCAAGAGACCCAGTACTTC. As protein: CASSAGRYQETQYF.

The chain combines TRBV7-2 with TRBJ2-2, with D possibly matching TRBD2 (6 bases). V was clipped by 5 bases and J by 4 bases, with 8 bases between them. The CDR3 extends over 13 amino acids. The germline V gene has CDR1 SGHTA and CDR2 FQGNSA. The CDR3 region is CASSGGRTGELFF. In DNA form, the CDR3 reads TGTGCCAGCAGCGGAGGGCGCACCGGGGAGCTGTTTTTT.

The chain couples TRBV29-1 to TRBJ2-3; D gene unclear. Per germline, CDR1 SQVTM and CDR2 ANQGSEA. The CDR3 totals 14 residues. Trimming pared 7 bases from V and 5 bases from J, leaving 19 bases between. The CDR3 DNA follows: TGCAGCGCTAGAGTGCCGCTATACGAAGATACGCAGTATTTT. This gives the protein CSARVPLYEDTQYF.

CDR3 DNA: TGTGCCAGCAGCCCCAGGGGGGGCACTAGCGGGAGGAACATTCAGTACTTC. Amino acid sequence: CASSPRGGTSGRNIQYF. V and J are TRBV7-2 and TRBJ2-4, with 12 bases aligning to TRBD2. This CDR3 has 17 residues. The trim removed 5 bases at V and 7 bases at J, leaving 12 bases unmatched. Germline loops: CDR1 SGHTA, CDR2 FQGNSA.

This chain joins TRBV5-1 and TRBJ2-1; a possible D gene is TRBD1 (5 bases). Germline CDR1 SGHRS, CDR2 YFSETQ. The CDR3 loop spans 17 amino acids. The germline V and J ends were trimmed by 3 bases and 0 bases, with 16 bases remaining between them. CDR3 sequence reads: CASSSGAAASSYNEQFF. Here the CDR3 DNA reads TGCGCCAGCAGCTCTGGGGCTGCCGCTAGCTCCTACAATGAGCAGTTCTTC.

The genes are TRBV27 and TRBJ2-2, with 8 bases fitting TRBD2. The germline V gene has CDR1 MNHEY and CDR2 SMNVEV (reference sequence). The CDR3 sequence is 14 residues long. V lost 7 bases to trimming and J lost 5 bases; unmatched junction nucleotides: 6. The CDR3 here is CASTLIAGTGELFF. Written as DNA, the CDR3 is TGTGCCAGCACCCTCATAGCGGGAACCGGGGAGCTGTTTTTT.

The chain carries TRBV19 and TRBJ1-5; D unresolved. Germline V gene sequence: CDR1 LNHDA, CDR2 SQIVND (reference sequence). Trimming cost V 3 bases and J 5 bases, with 8 bases left between them. This CDR3 contains 13 residues. The CDR3 DNA follows: TGTGCCAGTAGTATTGGCACCTATCAGCCCCAGCATTTT. Amino acids: CASSIGTYQPQHF. Full variable domain (missing parts from reference TRBV19 and TRBJ1-5): DGGITQSPKYLFRKEGQNVTLSCEQNLNHDAMYWYRQDPGQGLRLIYYSQIVNDFQKGDIAEGYSVSREKKESFPLTVTSAQKNPTAFYLCASSIGTYQPQHFGDGTRLSIL.

The V call is TRBV18, the J call TRBJ2-7; no clear D gene. The ends were cut back, 1 base at V and 3 bases at J, with 4 bases in the middle. This CDR3 comprises 12 residues. Germline V gene lookup returns CDR1 KGHSH and CDR2 LQKENI. The CDR3 here is CASSPQNYEQYF. The CDR3 DNA reads TGTGCCAGCTCACCACAGAACTACGAGCAGTACTTC.

The J gene is TRBJ2-7, the V gene TRBV7-2; 7 bases align to TRBD1. Germline loops: CDR1 SGHTA, CDR2 FQGNSA. Trimming removed 6 bases from V and 2 bases from J; junction bases left unmatched: 7. This CDR3 has 14 residues. In nucleotides, the CDR3 is TGTGCCAGCAGTCGGGACAGACCCCCCTACGAGCAGTACTTC. Encoded protein: CASSRDRPPYEQYF.

The CDR3 region is CASTVGETQYF. In DNA form, the CDR3 reads TGTGCCAGCACGGTAGGGGAGACCCAGTACTTC. This rearrangement joins TRBV6-1 to TRBJ2-5; D not resolved. V shed 7 bases and J shed 5 bases, with 8 bases lying between them. The CDR3 has 11 amino acids. The germline gives CDR1 MNHNS, CDR2 SASEGT.